This T cell receptor (beta chain) was sequenced in a study of patients and donors after allogeneic stem cell transplantation. CDR1 SEHNR and CDR2 FQNEAQ come from the germline V gene (reference sequence). The CDR3 spans 15 residues. Losses at the gene ends were 6 bases for V and 2 bases for J; bases not matched to a gene: 8. Each CDR3 protein gets one entry after TCRdb re-called the RT-PCR reads with MiXCR. The sample records some 880,000 distinct CDR3 sequences, roughly 18% being singletons. There are a few counts of this clonotype. This chain uses TRBV7-9 with TRBJ2-3, with 7 bases matching TRBD2. This receptor was identified in a human donor who was either an allogeneic HSCT recipient or a stem cell or donor lymphocyte infusion donor (not recorded which). It is not recorded whose cells these are; they may come from a transplant donor. Material for sequencing was blood, either unsorted or a sorted T cell fraction (not recorded which). CDR3 sequence reads: CASRLSGENTDTQYF. The CDR3 nucleotides are TGTGCCAGCAGACTGAGCGGGGAGAACACAGATACGCAGTATTTT.